This TCR beta chain emerged from a study of blood T cell repertoires in COVID-19. Between the trimmed V and J ends, which lost 5 bases and 12 bases, there was a span of 27 bases. Per germline, CDR1 MDHEN and CDR2 SYDVKM. This CDR3 has 16 amino acids. The assay was immunoSEQ multiplex PCR, and TCRdb's table has in-frame clones only and misses some. The table has about 75,000 clones, 70% to 85% seen once; the top ten hold 20% to 25%. The source material was peripheral blood. This clonotype originated in a woman in her forties or fifties with acute or convalescent COVID-19. This sequence joins TRBV28 and TRBJ2-3; tentatively, D is TRBD1 (6 bases). This CDR3 reads CASSLSGQWLAVSQYF. In nucleotides, the CDR3 is TGTGCCAGCAGTCTATCGGGACAATGGTTGGCGGTCTCTCAGTATTTT.